These 20 T cell receptor beta chains were all obtained from the same sample, sequenced in a study of spatial heterogeneity in lung cancer. Documented time point: blood at routine non-recurrence follow-up after resection. The input material, whole RNA from tumor, nontumor lung or frozen PBMC, was sequenced unsorted. TCRdb reanalysed the 5' RACE reads using MiXCR and keeps one entry per CDR3 protein. Among some 110,000 distinct CDR3 sequences listed, 9.5% to 15% were seen once. Sample: PBMCs, taken at follow-up. These receptors all stem from a male donor with early-stage non-small cell lung cancer.

This clonotype was counted between two and nine times. The chain combines TRBV11-2 with TRBJ2-7, with D possibly matching TRBD2 (6 bases). V dropped 8 bases and J dropped 3 bases, with 14 bases sitting between them. This CDR3 is 13 amino acids long. Germline V gene data show CDR1 as SGHAT and CDR2 as FQNNGV. Written as DNA, the CDR3 is TGTGCCAGCCAATCGGGACTGGTCTACGAGCAGTACTTC. It codes for CASQSGLVYEQYF.

This clonotype was seen ten or more times. The rearrangement joins TRBV2 to TRBJ1-3; perhaps TRBD1 as D (6 bases). Between the trimmed V and J ends, which lost 5 bases and 4 bases, there was a span of 15 bases. Germline V gene lookup returns CDR1 SNHLY and CDR2 FYNNEI. This CDR3 region has 15 residues. CDR3 amino acids: CASSPDRTLGNTIYF. CDR3 nucleotides: TGTGCCAGCAGTCCCGACAGGACGCTCGGAAACACCATATATTTT.

There are many counts of this clonotype. The gene calls are TRBV4-1 and TRBJ2-1; D is possibly TRBD1 (5 bases). The germline V and J ends were trimmed by 2 bases and 3 bases, with 14 bases remaining between them. The CDR3 totals 16 residues. Germline V gives CDR1 MGHRA, CDR2 YSYEKL. This chain's CDR3 is CASSQFQGRFYNEQFF. The CDR3 DNA is TGCGCCAGCAGCCAATTCCAGGGTAGGTTCTACAATGAGCAGTTCTTC.

This clonotype was observed a single time. The CDR3 DNA is TGTGCCAGCAGCCCAAGGGAGCTAAGCTCTGGAAACACCATATATTTT. It codes for CASSPRELSSGNTIYF. The chain recombines TRBV6-1 with TRBJ1-3; no definite D call. V lost 6 bases and J lost 0, with 15 bases in between. This CDR3 comprises 16 residues. In germline, CDR1 is MNHNS, CDR2 SASEGT.

The genes are TRBV7-9 and TRBJ2-7, with D unclear. Germline V gives CDR1 SEHNR, CDR2 FQNEAQ (reference sequence). The CDR3 is 12 amino acids. Trimming removed 4 bases from V and 3 bases from J, with 7 bases in between. The CDR3 DNA follows: TGTGCCAGCAGCTCCAGGAGCTACGAGCAGTACTTC. It specifies CASSSRSYEQYF.

This clonotype occurred a few times. CDR3: CASSPTGNTIYF. In nucleotides, the CDR3 is TGTGCCAGCAGCCCGACAGGAAACACCATATATTTT. This chain links TRBV6-5 with TRBJ1-3, with no clear D. The length of the CDR3 is 12 residues. Germline V gives CDR1 MNHEY, CDR2 SVGAGI. Trimming removed 6 bases from V and 4 bases from J, with 7 bases in between.

CDR3 nucleotides: TGTGCCAGCAGCGCTGACAGGGTTGGCAATCAGCCCCAGCATTTT. Encoded protein: CASSADRVGNQPQHF. The rearrangement links TRBV7-9 to TRBJ1-5; 7 bases map to TRBD1. Germline CDR1 and CDR2: SEHNR and FQNEAQ (reference sequence). The V segment lost 5 bases and the J segment 2 bases; nucleotides outside the gene matches: 6. The CDR3 has 15 residues.

This clonotype was observed a few times. The chain recombines TRBV5-4 with TRBJ2-5, with 11 bases that match TRBD2. With 3 bases clipped from V and 1 base from J, the junction kept 5 bases outside the gene matches. This CDR3 is built from 16 residues. Germline-derived CDR1 and CDR2 are SGHNT and YYREEE (reference sequence). The CDR3 region is CASSSGLAAFQETQYF. CDR3 nucleotides: TGTGCCAGCAGCTCGGGACTAGCGGCCTTCCAAGAGACCCAGTACTTC.

The chain is built from TRBV3-1 and TRBJ1-5, with TRBD1 matching over 8 bases. Germline V CDR1 and CDR2: LGHDT, YNNKEL (reference sequence). V shed 3 bases, J shed 2 bases, and the junction held 6 bases outside the gene matches. The CDR3 consists of 16 residues. Written as DNA, the CDR3 is TGTGCCAGCAGCCAGACAGGGGAATATCGCAATCAGCCCCAGCATTTT. It translates to CASSQTGEYRNQPQHF.

This clonotype is medium-sized. The chain employs TRBV20-1 and TRBJ2-7, with D perhaps matching TRBD1 (7 bases). Germline lookup yields CDR1 DFQATT and CDR2 SNEGSKA (reference sequence). CDR3 size: 12 residues. The CDR3 loop reads CSAGQGAYEQYF. CDR3 bases: TGCAGCGCGGGGCAGGGGGCCTACGAGCAGTACTTC.

The chain employs TRBV9 and TRBJ2-3; D is tentatively TRBD1 or TRBD2 (5 bases each). CDR3 length: 12 residues. The V gene lost 3 bases and the J gene lost 6 bases, with 8 bases spanning the gap. From germline, CDR1 is SGDLS and CDR2 YYNGEE. The CDR3 DNA follows: TGTGCCAGCAGCGCTGAGGGGGATACGCAGTATTTT. Encoded protein: CASSAEGDTQYF.

This clonotype was seen more than once but under ten times. This chain uses TRBV20-1 with TRBJ2-1, with D perhaps TRBD1 (5 bases). In germline, CDR1 is DFQATT, CDR2 SNEGSKA (reference sequence). The V end was cut by 6 bases, the J end by 5 bases, with 17 bases between. This CDR3 spans 14 amino acids. The CDR3: CSALGPSRDNEQFF. Here the CDR3 DNA reads TGCAGTGCCCTAGGCCCCAGCAGGGACAATGAGCAGTTCTTC.

This clonotype has at least ten counts. The chain's CDR3 is CSVEQEYGYTF. The CDR3 coding sequence is TGCAGCGTTGAACAGGAGTATGGCTACACCTTC. J is TRBJ1-2 and V is TRBV29-1; D unresolved. The germline V gene encodes CDR1 SQVTM and CDR2 ANQGSEA. The V end was cut by 2 bases, the J end by 5 bases, with 6 bases between. The CDR3 is made up of 11 amino acids.

This clonotype was seen ten or more times. The chain recombines TRBV2 with TRBJ1-1, with a weak D call TRBD1 (5 bases). V was cut by 7 bases and J by 7 bases, with 10 bases left in between. CDR3 length: 11 amino acids. In germline, CDR1 is SNHLY, CDR2 FYNNEI. In DNA, the CDR3 is TGTGCCAGCACCCAGGGAGATGAAGCTTTCTTT. Amino acids: CASTQGDEAFF.

This clonotype was counted many times. The chain employs TRBV5-1 and TRBJ2-7; 10 bases are shared with TRBD1. This CDR3 region has 15 residues. Germline V gene lookup returns CDR1 SGHRS and CDR2 YFSETQ. Trimming removed 0 bases from V and 5 bases from J; junction bases left unmatched: 5. CDR3 nucleotide sequence: TGCGCCAGCAGCTTGGAAGGGACAGGGGTGGACGAGCAGTACTTC. Translating gives CASSLEGTGVDEQYF.

The chain uses TRBV2 and TRBJ2-1; tentatively, D is TRBD1 (6 bases). The CDR3 runs 12 residues. Germline CDR1 and CDR2: SNHLY and FYNNEI. V was clipped by 6 bases and J by 8 bases, with 11 bases between them. This chain's CDR3 is CASRDSGHEQFF. The CDR3 nucleotides are TGTGCCAGCAGGGACAGTGGGCATGAGCAGTTCTTC.

In this sample, this clonotype turned up a few times. The V gene is TRBV12-3 or TRBV12-4, the J gene TRBJ2-5; a possible D gene is TRBD2 (6 bases). The CDR3 is made up of 13 amino acids. Trimming took 5 bases from V and 9 from J, leaving 16 bases between them. DNA for the CDR3: TGTGCCAGCAGTCCGGACTACCGAGGGGCCCAGTACTTC. As protein: CASSPDYRGAQYF.

The CDR3, as DNA: TGCAGTGCTGTAACGATCAGGGGGTTGAACACCGGGGAGCTGTTTTTT. Protein sequence: CSAVTIRGLNTGELFF. The chain combines TRBV20-1 with TRBJ2-2; 7 nucleotides match TRBD1. Germline values: CDR1 DFQATT, CDR2 SNEGSKA (reference sequence). The junction had 10 bases not matched to a gene; V was cut back by 5 bases and J by 1 base. CDR3 length equals 16 residues.

This chain joins TRBV28 and TRBJ2-7, with TRBD1 matching 8 bases. There are 14 residues in the CDR3. J lost 3 bases, V lost 6 bases, and 7 bases had no gene match. CDR1 and CDR2 from the germline V gene are MDHEN and SYDVKM. Here the CDR3 DNA reads TGTGCCAGCAGGTATACAGGGGGTAGCTACGAGCAGTACTTC. Translation gives CASRYTGGSYEQYF.

This rearrangement joins TRBV20-1 to TRBJ2-5, with a possible D match to TRBD1 (5 bases). Looked up from germline, CDR1 is DFQATT and CDR2 is SNEGSKA (reference sequence). Trimming took off 3 bases at V and 0 bases at J, with 8 bases between the two ends. This CDR3 has 13 amino acids. The CDR3 loop reads CSARTEYQETQYF. The CDR3 nucleotides are TGCAGTGCTAGGACAGAGTACCAAGAGACCCAGTACTTC.